A selection of T cell receptor beta chains follows, all from one sample in a study of shared clonotypes between healthy human individuals. The table came from immunoSEQ multiplex PCR; TCRdb's copy has only in-frame clones and leaves some out. Among 450,000 to 650,000 clones, roughly 79% were seen once, and the ten largest hold around 12%. Sequenced sample: PBMCs. The receptor set was obtained from a woman in her 40s in good health. Some clones in this sample may be carry-over from other donors' samples. Each CDR3 is given with its conserved first and last residue. Not every row has a clone size; where given, it reads once, few, many or a size class.

J,V,size,CDR3
TRBJ1-5,TRBV28,.,CASSFSSRLNQPQHF
TRBJ1-2,TRBV30,.,CAWSPGPGGYTF
TRBJ2-1,TRBV28,.,CASSLGTSGRNEQFF
TRBJ2-5,TRBV2,.,CASSDPRVAGGETQYF
TRBJ2-7,TRBV5-4,few,CASSPGTDPTYEQYF
TRBJ2-1,TRBV4-2,.,CASSQDIAGAHNEQFF
TRBJ2-1,TRBV30,few,CAWSVQGTNEQFF
TRBJ1-3,TRBV6-5,few,CASSYDRVGSIYF
TRBJ2-7,TRBV30,.,CAWSFSGLDEQYF
TRBJ1-2,TRBV5-6,.,CASSRWSVKVYGYTF
TRBJ2-7,TRBV2,.,CASSEALLGQGVTYEQYF
TRBJ2-1,TRBV25-1,.,CASSDRTRNNNEQFF
TRBJ2-7,TRBV5-8,.,CASSLDRAQRRAYEQYF
TRBJ1-3,TRBV7-2,.,CASSLAKSGNTIYF
TRBJ2-7,TRBV27,.,CASSPEILSGYEQYF
TRBJ2-2,TRBV27,.,CASSSASGDTGELFF
TRBJ2-2,TRBV2,.,CASSEGTGGYGELFF
TRBJ1-1,TRBV28,.,CASSFWTGETTEAFF
TRBJ2-5,TRBV27,.,CASRKLDRGQETQYF
TRBJ1-1,TRBV6-1,.,CASRPQGYTEAFF
TRBJ2-3,TRBV6-6,.,CASSPPGLAGVDTQYF
TRBJ2-1,TRBV30,.,CAWSVGWDNEQFF
TRBJ1-5,TRBV6-4,.,CASSRDSNQPQHF
TRBJ2-7,TRBV11-1,.,CASSLGTRAYEQYF
TRBJ2-5,TRBV18,.,CASSGLSRSETQYF
TRBJ1-5,TRBV28,.,CASRSGSNQPQHF
TRBJ1-5,TRBV11-2,.,CASSLSRVQPQHF
TRBJ2-5,TRBV29-1,.,CSVGEETQYF
TRBJ2-5,TRBV18,.,CASSDRLLQETQYF
TRBJ2-7,TRBV6-4,once,CASSDSKDRYEQYF
TRBJ1-5,TRBV27,.,CASSSRTDNQPQHF
TRBJ2-2,TRBV4-2,.,CASSPSSSGTRNTGELFF
TRBJ1-2,TRBV29-1,many,CSVEVPGARGYTF
TRBJ2-3,TRBV4-1,.,CASRALAGVGGTDTQYF
TRBJ2-7,TRBV2,.,CASSDGRLAGRQEQYF
TRBJ1-5,TRBV28,many,CASSFGMKGNQPQHF
TRBJ2-7,TRBV5-1,.,CASSPRQSSYEQYF
TRBJ2-5,TRBV7-8,.,CASRVNRDREKETQYF
TRBJ1-1,TRBV5-4,.,CASSPPSGTPTEAFF
TRBJ1-2,TRBV19,.,CASSMTQGNYVYGYTF
TRBJ2-5,TRBV6-5,.,CASSYWGRSQETQYF
TRBJ2-1,TRBV2,.,CASSPDRPSSYNEQFF
TRBJ2-1,TRBV25-1,.,CARGGGTSGNNEQFF
TRBJ1-3,TRBV19,.,CASRGIGSGNTIYF
TRBJ1-2,TRBV5-1,few,CASSLGGNYGYTF